These 17 T cell receptor beta chains came from one sample sequenced in a study of breast tumors, draining lymph nodes, adjacent tissues. Samples came from axillary lymph nodes draining the breast cancer. One entry per CDR3 protein results from TCRdb running MiXCR on the multiplex PCR reads. The table lists about 200,000 distinct CDR3 sequences, over 25% of them singletons, with 4.3% in the top ten. The specimen was axillary lymph node tissue. All receptors derive from a female donor with breast cancer. Some clones in this sample may be carry-over from other donors' samples.

This clonotype was found many times. The chain combines TRBV5-1 with TRBJ1-3; 8 bases match TRBD1. V dropped 4 bases and J dropped 7; count of bases not matched to a gene: 10. Germline V gene data show CDR1 as SGHRS and CDR2 as YFSETQ. This CDR3 is 15 amino acids long. CDR3 in DNA: TGCGCCAGCAGCACCGACAGGGGCATCGGGAACACCATATATTTT. Encoded protein: CASSTDRGIGNTIYF.

This clonotype was counted a few times. This could be a read error, since a much larger clone is one nucleotide away. V is TRBV6-4 and J is TRBJ2-3; no definite D call. The CDR3 contains 13 residues. Germline V lookup: CDR1 MRHNA, CDR2 SNTAGT. CDR3 amino acids: CASSDGITDTLYF. The CDR3 DNA reads TGTGCCAGCAGTGACGGCATCACAGATACGCTGTATTTT.

The genes are TRBV2 and TRBJ2-3; maybe TRBD1 (5 bases). CDR1 and CDR2 (germline): SNHLY, FYNNEI. The V and J ends lost 5 bases and 6 bases respectively, with 12 bases between them. The CDR3 has 13 residues. CDR3 amino acids: CASSWGPHDTQYF. The CDR3 coding sequence is TGTGCCAGCAGTTGGGGCCCACACGATACGCAGTATTTT.

This clonotype has a count of ten or more. The CDR3 is CASSHLAEFSGANVLTF. The CDR3 DNA reads TGCGCCAGCAGCCACCTAGCGGAGTTCTCTGGGGCCAACGTCCTGACTTTC. The chain employs TRBV4-1 and TRBJ2-6, with TRBD2 identical over 7 bases. J was trimmed by 0 bases and V by 3 bases; bases with no gene match: 5. The CDR3 spans 17 residues. Germline CDR1 reads MGHRA; CDR2 reads YSYEKL.

Points on this clonotype: Just one base apart from a much larger clone, this may be a read error. The V and J genes are TRBV6-5 and TRBJ2-7; no clear D. The CDR3 has 13 residues. Germline CDR1 and CDR2: MNHEY and SVGAGI. V was clipped by 5 bases and J by 3 bases, with 11 bases between them. The CDR3 protein is CASSRTNHYEQYF. CDR3 bases: TGTGCCAGCAGTCGTACTAATCACTACGAGCAGTACTTC.

This clonotype appeared many times. The J gene is TRBJ2-1, the V gene TRBV6-1; no clear D gene. The V end was cut by 7 bases, the J end by 0 bases, with 10 bases between. Germline values: CDR1 MNHNS, CDR2 SASEGT. This CDR3 is 14 amino acids long. For the CDR3, the DNA is TGTGCCAGCAAATACAGCCTCTCCTACAATGAGCAGTTCTTC. This gives the protein CASKYSLSYNEQFF.

This clonotype showed up many times. The chain joins TRBV18 to TRBJ2-7, with D uncertain. This CDR3 is 15 amino acids long. Between the trimmed V and J ends, which lost 3 bases and 0 bases, there was a span of 12 bases. The V gene's germline CDR1 is KGHSH and CDR2 LQKENI. The CDR3 sequence is CASSPDRASSYEQYF. For the CDR3, the DNA is TGTGCCAGCTCACCGGACCGGGCGAGCTCCTACGAGCAGTACTTC.

This clonotype appeared many times. The gene calls are TRBV2 and TRBJ1-6; 12 bases are shared with TRBD1. V gave up 6 bases and J gave up 8 bases; unmatched junction bases: 5. CDR1 and CDR2 from the germline V gene are SNHLY and FYNNEI. The CDR3 is made up of 15 amino acids. The CDR3: CASSPGTGGYSPLHF. The CDR3 nucleotides are TGTGCCAGCAGCCCCGGGACAGGGGGCTATTCACCCCTCCACTTT.

This clonotype was seen once. V gene TRBV7-9 combines with J gene TRBJ2-7, with D perhaps matching TRBD1 (5 bases). The V end was cut by 6 bases, the J end by 1 base, with 13 bases between. The length of the CDR3 is 14 residues. Germline CDR1 SEHNR, CDR2 FQNEAQ (reference sequence). As DNA, the CDR3 is TGTGCCAGCAGTGGATGGGGCAGTTCCTACGAGCAGTACTTC. It specifies CASSGWGSSYEQYF.

This clonotype was recorded many times. CDR3 in amino acids: CASTLRGASSYNEQFF. CDR3 nucleotides: TGTGCCAGCACCCTCAGGGGCGCGAGCTCCTACAATGAGCAGTTCTTC. V is TRBV7-6 and J is TRBJ2-1, with D possibly being TRBD1 (6 bases). The germline CDR1 and CDR2 sequences are SGHVS and FNYEAQ. The CDR3 is 16 amino acids. V was cut by 7 bases and J by 0 bases, with 16 bases left in between.

In regard to this clonotype: One end of the junction varies from germline; a read error may be responsible. The J gene is TRBJ2-3, the V gene TRBV29-1, with TRBD2 as a possible D gene (7 bases). Germline values: CDR1 SQVTM, CDR2 ANQGSEA. The CDR3 totals 15 residues. CDR3 protein: CSVEGGGGGTDTQYF. In DNA, the CDR3 is TGCAGCGTCGAAGGAGGGGGGGGAGGCACAGATACGCAGTATTTT.

This clonotype has more than one count but fewer than ten. A read error may explain this, as a much larger clone is one base away. The CDR3 loop is CSARTPASGAGETQYF. The CDR3 DNA is TGCAGTGCTAGGACCCCGGCGAGCGGGGCTGGAGAGACCCAGTACTTC. This sequence joins TRBV20-1 and TRBJ2-5; 7 nucleotides line up with TRBD2. Germline assignment: CDR1 DFQATT and CDR2 SNEGSKA (reference sequence). Unmatched junction bases numbered 14, after V lost 3 bases and J lost 4 bases. The CDR3 loop spans 16 amino acids.

V is TRBV20-1 and J is TRBJ1-2, with 9 bases aligning to TRBD1. Looked up from germline, CDR1 is DFQATT and CDR2 is SNEGSKA (reference sequence). V shed 3 bases and J 4 bases; nucleotides not matched to a gene: 6. CDR3 size: 14 residues. This CDR3 reads CSASEDRGGYGYTF. The CDR3 bases are TGCAGTGCTAGCGAGGACAGGGGAGGCTATGGCTACACCTTC.

In its sample, this clonotype was seen many times. The chain combines TRBV5-1 with TRBJ1-3; the match to TRBD1 covers 9 bases. The CDR3 loop spans 15 amino acids. CDR1 is SGHRS, CDR2 YFSETQ, per germline. V lost 4 bases to trimming and J lost 0 bases; unmatched junction nucleotides: 2. CDR3 sequence reads: CASSPGQGSGNTIYF. CDR3 nucleotides: TGCGCCAGCAGCCCGGGACAGGGCTCTGGAAACACCATATATTTT.

On this clonotype itself: A much larger clone lies one base from this, so it may be a read error. V gene TRBV7-9 combines with J gene TRBJ2-3; TRBD2 aligns across 12 bases. The CDR3 is made up of 17 amino acids. Germline assignment: CDR1 SEHNR and CDR2 FQNEAQ (reference sequence). The chain's CDR3 is CASSLGSSSGGADPQYF. In nucleotides, the CDR3 is TGTGCCAGCAGCTTAGGATCATCTAGCGGGGGGGCAGATCCGCAGTATTTT.

This clonotype was counted at least ten times. The V call is TRBV19, the J call TRBJ2-3, with D tentatively TRBD1 or TRBD2 (5 bases each). The CDR3 covers 14 residues. Trimming cost V 4 bases and J 4 bases, with 12 bases left between them. The germline V gene has CDR1 LNHDA and CDR2 SQIVND (reference sequence). This chain's CDR3 is CASSKGLGADTQYF. The CDR3 bases are TGTGCCAGTAGTAAAGGGCTGGGGGCAGATACGCAGTATTTT.

This clonotype came up many times. The J gene is TRBJ2-2, the V gene TRBV5-1, with D possibly called TRBD1 or TRBD2 (5 bases each). Germline loops: CDR1 SGHRS, CDR2 YFSETQ. The CDR3 is 13 amino acids. V dropped 2 bases and J dropped 4 bases, with 6 bases sitting between them. The CDR3 here is CASSFGATGELFF. The CDR3 DNA is TGCGCCAGCAGCTTCGGGGCCACCGGGGAGCTGTTTTTT. Using reference TRBV5-1 and TRBJ2-2 for the parts outside the CDR3, the full variable domain is KAGVTQTPRYLIKTRGQQVTLSCSPISGHRSVSWYQQTPGQGLQFLFEYFSETQRNKGNFPGRFSGRQFSNSRSEMNVSTLELGDSALYLCASSFGATGELFFGEGSRLTVL.